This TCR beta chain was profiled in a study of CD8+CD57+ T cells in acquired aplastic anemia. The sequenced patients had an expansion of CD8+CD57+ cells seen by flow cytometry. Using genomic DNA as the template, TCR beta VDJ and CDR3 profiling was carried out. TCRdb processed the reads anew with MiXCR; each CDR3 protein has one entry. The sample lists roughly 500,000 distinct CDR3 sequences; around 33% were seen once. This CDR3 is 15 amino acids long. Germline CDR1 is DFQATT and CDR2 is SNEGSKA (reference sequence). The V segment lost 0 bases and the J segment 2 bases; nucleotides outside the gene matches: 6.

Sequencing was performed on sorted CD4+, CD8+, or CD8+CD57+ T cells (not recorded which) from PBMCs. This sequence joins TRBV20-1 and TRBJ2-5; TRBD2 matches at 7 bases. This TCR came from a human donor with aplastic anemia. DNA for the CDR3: TGCAGTGCTAGAGACCCCTCCGGGGGGCAAGAGACCCAGTACTTC. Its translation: CSARDPSGGQETQYF.